The clone carrying this T cell receptor (beta chain) was seen a few times. Described time point: patch test 2, 6 weeks after DPC sensitization. The treatment: therapeutic diphenylcyclopropenone sensitization with weekly scalp DPC. The library attached unique molecular identifiers to individual cDNA molecules. TCRdb fed the RACE reads into MiXCR, producing one record per CDR3 protein. The sample records approximately 80,000 distinct CDR3 sequences, more than 9% being singletons. This sample was taken from a study of human T cells and chemical hapten exposure. Study-level information: Weekly diphenylcyclopropenone doses were given to patients' scalps across the approximately 25-week study. Patch tests applied 0.01% DPC to the upper back, read at 6 days. Small discrepancies in pooled library volume mainly accounted for the varying TCR yields per sample.

The length of the CDR3 is 16 residues. Trimming at V came to 3 bases and at J to 6 bases, leaving 11 bases not matched to a gene. CDR1 and CDR2 (germline): SGHDN, FVKESK. The V and J genes are TRBV14 and TRBJ2-1; TRBD1 matches 7 bases. Source: whole blood, taken in connection with sensitization to the hapten diphenylcyclopropenone (DPC). The clonotype originates from a woman aged 45-60 years with alopecia areata. Some clones in this sample may be carry-over from other donors' samples. CDR3 coding DNA: TGTGCCAGCAGCCAGAGGCGGTCGGCAGGGGGCAATGAGCAGTTCTTC. Its translation is CASSQRRSAGGNEQFF. Variable domain in full (rest from reference TRBV14 and TRBJ2-1): EAGVTQFPSHSVIEKGQTVTLRCDPISGHDNLYWYRRVMGKEIKFLLHFVKESKQDESGMPNNRFLAERTGGTYSTLKVQPAELEDSGVYFCASSQRRSAGGNEQFFGPGTRLTVL.